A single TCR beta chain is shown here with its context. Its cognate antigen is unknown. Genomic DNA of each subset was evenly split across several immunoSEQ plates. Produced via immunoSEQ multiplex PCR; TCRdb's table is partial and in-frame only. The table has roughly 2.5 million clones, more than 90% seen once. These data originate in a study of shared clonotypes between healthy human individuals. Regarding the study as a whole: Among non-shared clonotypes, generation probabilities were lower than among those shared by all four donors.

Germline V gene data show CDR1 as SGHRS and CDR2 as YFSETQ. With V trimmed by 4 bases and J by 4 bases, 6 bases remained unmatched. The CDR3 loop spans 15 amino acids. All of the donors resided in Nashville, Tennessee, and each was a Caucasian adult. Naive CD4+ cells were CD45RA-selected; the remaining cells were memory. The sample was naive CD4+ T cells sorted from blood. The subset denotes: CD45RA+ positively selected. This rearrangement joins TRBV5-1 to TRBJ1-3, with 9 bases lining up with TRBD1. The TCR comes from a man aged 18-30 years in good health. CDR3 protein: CASSLGTGLGNTIYF. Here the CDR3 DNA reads TGCGCCAGCAGCCTAGGGACAGGGCTGGGAAACACCATATATTTT.